The 17 T cell receptor beta chains reported below all come from one sample, sequenced in a study of blood T cell repertoires in COVID-19. Generated by immunoSEQ multiplex PCR, the TCRdb table keeps only in-frame clones and is missing some. The data contain roughly 170,000 clones, roughly nine tenths of them singletons. The sequencing sample was made of peripheral blood. These receptors were obtained from a man between 65 and 80 years old with active or convalescent COVID-19.

The chain joins TRBV28 to TRBJ2-7; 7 bases match TRBD1. The CDR3 totals 12 residues. Germline values: CDR1 MDHEN, CDR2 SYDVKM. The V gene end was trimmed by 4 bases and the J gene end by 5 bases; junction bases not matched to a gene: 2. CDR3 region: CASSYGQDEQYF. For the CDR3, the DNA is TGTGCCAGCAGTTATGGACAGGACGAGCAGTACTTC.

V is TRBV30 and J is TRBJ2-3; D is unclear. Germline V CDR1 and CDR2: GTSNPN, SVGIG (reference sequence). The CDR3 has 12 residues. Trimming shortened V by 5 bases and J by 3 bases, and 9 bases separated the two germline ends. The CDR3 DNA reads as TGTGCCTGGGGCCTCGGGACAGATACGCAGTATTTT. Translation gives CAWGLGTDTQYF.

For the CDR3, the DNA is TGTGCCAGCAGTGACGGACAGCCTCCCTATGGCTACACCTTC. Translated: CASSDGQPPYGYTF. The chain is built from TRBV6-4 and TRBJ1-2, with D maybe TRBD1 (6 bases). Deletions cut 2 bases from V and 4 bases from J, with 11 bases between. The germline gives CDR1 MRHNA, CDR2 SNTAGT. CDR3 length: 14 residues.

The chain uses TRBV4-3 and TRBJ1-6; D gene uncertain. V lost 0 bases and J 10 bases, leaving 16 bases between the germline ends. The V gene's germline CDR1 is LGHNA and CDR2 YSLEER. This CDR3 contains 16 residues. The CDR3 DNA is TGCGCCAGCAGCCAAGATGCGCAGCGCTATCCGTCACCCCTCCACTTT. Translation gives CASSQDAQRYPSPLHF.

The chain carries TRBV2 and TRBJ1-2, with D tentatively TRBD1 (5 bases). Germline lookup yields CDR1 SNHLY and CDR2 FYNNEI. The CDR3 is 11 residues long. V lost 9 bases, J lost 3 bases, and 8 bases lay in between. The chain's CDR3 is CASRGYYGYTF. CDR3 in DNA: TGTGCCAGTAGGGGTTACTATGGCTACACCTTC.

J is TRBJ2-3 and V is TRBV11-2; D not resolved. Trimming removed 5 bases from V and 1 base from J, with 13 bases in between. The CDR3 is 15 amino acids. Germline loops: CDR1 SGHAT, CDR2 FQNNGV. CDR3 bases: TGTGCCAGCAGCCCGACTGAGGCCGGCACAGATACGCAGTATTTT. This codes for CASSPTEAGTDTQYF.

The rearrangement links TRBV5-4 to TRBJ2-7; perhaps TRBD1 as D (6 bases). V was shortened by 1 base and J by 0 bases, with 11 bases between the two germline ends. Germline V CDR1 and CDR2: SGHNT, YYREEE (reference sequence). This CDR3 region has 15 residues. The CDR3 coding sequence is TGTGCCAGCAGCTTGAACCAGGGGAGCTCCTACGAGCAGTACTTC. Translation: CASSLNQGSSYEQYF. Supplemented by reference TRBV5-4 and TRBJ2-7, the full variable domain reads ETGVTQSPTHLIKTRGQQVTLRCSSQSGHNTVSWYQQALGQGPQFIFQYYREEENGRGNFPPRFSGLQFPNYSSELNVNALELDDSALYLCASSLNQGSSYEQYFGPGTRLTVT.

The V and J genes are TRBV28 and TRBJ1-6; D is perhaps TRBD1 (5 bases). CDR1 is MDHEN and CDR2 is SYDVKM in the germline V gene. Trimming removed 7 bases at V and 10 bases at J, with 14 bases between. This CDR3 region has 13 residues. CDR3 protein: CASTPGQISPLHF. CDR3 nucleotides: TGTGCCAGCACCCCCGGACAAATATCACCCCTCCACTTT.

The gene calls are TRBV2 and TRBJ1-5; 8 positions agree with TRBD1. V was pared by 6 bases and J by 7 bases, with 8 bases of the junction left unmatched. This CDR3 comprises 14 residues. Germline assignment: CDR1 SNHLY and CDR2 FYNNEI. In nucleotides, the CDR3 is TGTGCCAGCAGGGGCGGGACAGGAGGCCAGCCCCAGCATTTT. Protein: CASRGGTGGQPQHF.

The chain combines TRBV7-9 with TRBJ1-2, with D unclear. Trimming left V 2 bases short and J 3 bases short, with 4 bases between. The germline CDR1 and CDR2 sequences are SEHNR and FQNEAQ (reference sequence). The CDR3 totals 12 residues. The CDR3 DNA reads as TGTGCCAGCAGCTTATCGTACTATGGCTACACCTTC. Amino acid sequence: CASSLSYYGYTF. Variable domain in full (rest from reference TRBV7-9 and TRBJ1-2): DTGVSQNPRHKITKRGQNVTFRCDPISEHNRLYWYRQTLGQGPEFLTYFQNEAQLEKSRLLSDRFSAERPKGSFSTLEIQRTEQGDSAMYLCASSLSYYGYTFGSGTRLTVV.

This clone was seen once. V gene TRBV6-5 combines with J gene TRBJ2-1; 7 bases map to TRBD2. This CDR3 spans 15 amino acids. J gave up 1 base and V 2 bases, and 2 bases lay outside the gene matches. Germline V gene data show CDR1 as MNHEY and CDR2 as SVGAGI. The CDR3 DNA sequence: TGTGCCAGCAGTTACGGGGGGGGATCCTACAATGAGCAGTTCTTC. Translation gives CASSYGGGSYNEQFF.

CDR3 region: CASSYSRWYEQYF. CDR3 in DNA: TGTGCCAGCAGTTACTCGAGGTGGTACGAGCAGTACTTC. The chain couples TRBV6-5 to TRBJ2-7, with unresolved D. Per germline, CDR1 MNHEY and CDR2 SVGAGI. The CDR3 extends over 13 amino acids. V was trimmed by 0 bases and J by 4 bases, leaving 7 bases between them.

This chain uses TRBV19 with TRBJ1-2, with 7 nucleotides matching TRBD1. This CDR3 contains 13 residues. Germline-derived CDR1 and CDR2 are LNHDA and SQIVND (reference sequence). With V trimmed by 4 bases and J by 2 bases, 1 base remained unmatched. The CDR3 spells CASSTQGNYGYTF. Written as DNA, the CDR3 is TGTGCCAGTAGTACACAGGGGAACTATGGCTACACCTTC.

V usage is TRBV29-1 and J usage is TRBJ1-3; D gene ambiguous. The CDR3 has 13 residues. Germline lookup yields CDR1 SQVTM and CDR2 ANQGSEA. Trimming shortened V by 2 bases and J by 3 bases, and 8 bases separated the two germline ends. CDR3 in amino acids: CSVEQALGNTIYF. CDR3 in DNA: TGCAGCGTTGAACAGGCCCTTGGAAACACCATATATTTT.

This sequence joins TRBV9 and TRBJ2-1, with TRBD2 identical over 8 bases. After removal of 0 bases from V and 0 bases from J, the junction contained 5 bases not matched to a gene. The V gene's germline CDR1 is SGDLS and CDR2 YYNGEE. CDR3 length: 17 residues. The CDR3 loop reads CASSVVGAGGSYNEQFF. The CDR3 nucleotides read TGTGCCAGCAGCGTAGTCGGGGCGGGAGGCTCCTACAATGAGCAGTTCTTC.

This clone was observed a handful of times. J is TRBJ2-1 and V is TRBV5-1; D call uncertain. From germline, CDR1 is SGHRS and CDR2 YFSETQ. V lost 4 bases and J 1 base, leaving 9 bases between the germline ends. The CDR3 covers 14 residues. CDR3 protein: CASSPQASYNEQFF. CDR3 sequence (DNA): TGCGCCAGCAGCCCTCAGGCATCCTACAATGAGCAGTTCTTC.

The chain recombines TRBV6-2 or TRBV6-3 with TRBJ1-5; a possible D gene is TRBD1 (6 bases). This CDR3 region has 16 residues. V was cut by 6 bases and J by 2 bases, with 17 bases left in between. CDR1 and CDR2 from the germline V gene are MNHEY and SVGEGT. The CDR3 DNA sequence: TGTGCCAGCAGCCGGCACCCCAGGGGTGGCAATCAGCCCCAGCATTTT. It is translated as CASSRHPRGGNQPQHF.